The present T cell receptor (beta chain) was sequenced within a study of cytomegalovirus exposure and HLA in healthy donors. Regarding the study as a whole: Other equally common chains were less clonally expanded than HLA-associated TCR beta chains, a later analysis showed.

This CDR3 contains 16 residues. V gave up 2 bases and J gave up 1 base; unmatched junction bases: 7. Germline V CDR1 and CDR2: MNHNS, SASEGT. On this clone itself: What it binds is not known.

The PCR was carried out with 60 Vbeta primers and 13 Jbeta primers. The data were produced by immunoSEQ multiplex PCR, yet TCRdb's version contains in-frame clones alone and is incomplete. The table has about 140,000 clones, around three quarters seen once. The TCR was taken from a man aged 35-49 years in good health and CMV-seronegative. Sequenced sample: PBMCs. This chain connects TRBV6-1 to TRBJ1-1; 7 bases match TRBD1. The CDR3, as DNA: TGTGCCAGCAGTGAATCCGACCGGGACAGGAACACTGAAGCTTTCTTT. Protein product: CASSESDRDRNTEAFF.